This TCR beta chain was documented in a study of blood T cell repertoires in COVID-19. Study in general: From the United States, Italy and Spain came samples of acute and convalescent COVID-19. Nucleic acid was either cDNA or gDNA, and it came from T cells, B-cell-depleted T cells, or PBMCs.

This CDR3 comprises 17 residues. V was clipped by 2 bases and J by 2 bases; unmatched bases: 10. Methods used by the authors: The authors estimated nucleated cell counts from reference gene primer amplification. The repertoire was sequenced with immunoSEQ multiplex PCR; TCRdb's copy has only in-frame clones and lacks some. Clonal size and the V and J genes are those of that table, whereas D and trimming came from the DNA. The repertoire consists of about half a million clones, with 70% to 90% occurring once and the leading ten covering 3% to 4%. This clonotype was sampled from a human donor in a cohort sampled during active COVID-19. Sequencing was done on a sample of peripheral blood. The V call is TRBV5-3, the J call TRBJ2-3; 8 bases align to TRBD2. TRBV5-3 counts as an open reading frame of uncertain function. The CDR3 DNA reads as TGTGCCAGAAGCTTATGCCCGACTAGCGAGTACACAGATACGCAGTATTTT. Encoded protein: CARSLCPTSEYTDTQYF.